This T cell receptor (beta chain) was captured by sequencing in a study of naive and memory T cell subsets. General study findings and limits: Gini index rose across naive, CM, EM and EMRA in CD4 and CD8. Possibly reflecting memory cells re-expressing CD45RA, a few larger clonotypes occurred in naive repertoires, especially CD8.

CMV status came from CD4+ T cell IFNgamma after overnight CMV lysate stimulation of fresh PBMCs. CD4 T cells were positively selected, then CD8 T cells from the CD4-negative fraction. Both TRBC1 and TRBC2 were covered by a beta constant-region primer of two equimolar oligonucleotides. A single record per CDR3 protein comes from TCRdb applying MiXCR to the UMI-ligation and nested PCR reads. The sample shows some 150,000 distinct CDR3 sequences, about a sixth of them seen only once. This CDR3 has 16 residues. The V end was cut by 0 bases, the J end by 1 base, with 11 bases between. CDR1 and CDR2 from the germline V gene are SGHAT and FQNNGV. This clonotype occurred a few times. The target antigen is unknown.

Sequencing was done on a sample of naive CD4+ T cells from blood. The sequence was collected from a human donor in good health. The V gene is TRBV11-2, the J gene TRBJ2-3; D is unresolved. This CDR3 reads CASSLEVAGGTDTQYF. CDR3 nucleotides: TGTGCCAGCAGCTTAGAAGTAGCTGGGGGCACAGATACGCAGTATTTT. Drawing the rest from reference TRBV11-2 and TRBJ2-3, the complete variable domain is EAGVAQSPRYKIIEKRQSVAFWCNPISGHATLYWYQQILGQGPKLLIQFQNNGVVDDSQLPKDRFSAERLKGVDSTLKIQPAKLEDSAVYLCASSLEVAGGTDTQYFGPGTRLTVL.